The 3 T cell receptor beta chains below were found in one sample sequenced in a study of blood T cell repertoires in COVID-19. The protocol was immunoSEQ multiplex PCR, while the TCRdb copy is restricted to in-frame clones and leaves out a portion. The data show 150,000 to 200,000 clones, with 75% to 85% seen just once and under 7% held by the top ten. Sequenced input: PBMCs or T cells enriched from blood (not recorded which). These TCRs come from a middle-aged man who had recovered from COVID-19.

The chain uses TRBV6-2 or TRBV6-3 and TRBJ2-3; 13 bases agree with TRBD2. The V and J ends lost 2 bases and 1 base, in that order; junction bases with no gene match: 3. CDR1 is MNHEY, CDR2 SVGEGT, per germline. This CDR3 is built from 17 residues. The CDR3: CASSYRGLAGGTDTQYF. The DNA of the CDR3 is TGTGCCAGCAGTTACCGCGGACTAGCGGGGGGCACAGATACGCAGTATTTT.

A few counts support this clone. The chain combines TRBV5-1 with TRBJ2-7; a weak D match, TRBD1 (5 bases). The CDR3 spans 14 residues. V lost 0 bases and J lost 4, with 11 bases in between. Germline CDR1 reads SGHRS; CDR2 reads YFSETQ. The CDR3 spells CASSLARDRYEQYF. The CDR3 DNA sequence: TGCGCCAGCAGCTTGGCCAGGGATCGGTACGAGCAGTACTTC.

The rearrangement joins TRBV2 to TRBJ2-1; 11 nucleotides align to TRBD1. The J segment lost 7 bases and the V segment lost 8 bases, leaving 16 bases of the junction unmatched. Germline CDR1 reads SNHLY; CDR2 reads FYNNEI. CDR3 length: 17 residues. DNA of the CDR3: TGTGCCAGCGCTAATACCAACCGGGACAGGGGGGGTAATGAGCAGTTCTTC. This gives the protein CASANTNRDRGGNEQFF.